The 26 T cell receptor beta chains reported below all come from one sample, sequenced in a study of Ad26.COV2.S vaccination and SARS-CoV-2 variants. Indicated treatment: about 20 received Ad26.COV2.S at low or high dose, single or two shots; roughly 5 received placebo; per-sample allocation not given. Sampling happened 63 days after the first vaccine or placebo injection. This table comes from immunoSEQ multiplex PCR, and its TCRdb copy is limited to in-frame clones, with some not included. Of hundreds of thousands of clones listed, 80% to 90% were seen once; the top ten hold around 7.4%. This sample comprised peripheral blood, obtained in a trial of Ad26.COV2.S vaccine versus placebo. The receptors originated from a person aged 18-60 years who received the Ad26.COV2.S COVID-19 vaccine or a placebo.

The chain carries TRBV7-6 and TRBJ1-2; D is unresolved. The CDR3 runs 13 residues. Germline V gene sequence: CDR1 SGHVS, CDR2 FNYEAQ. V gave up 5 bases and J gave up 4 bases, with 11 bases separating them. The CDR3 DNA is TGTGCCAGCAGCCCTCCGACCGCCTATGGCTACACCTTC. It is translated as CASSPPTAYGYTF.

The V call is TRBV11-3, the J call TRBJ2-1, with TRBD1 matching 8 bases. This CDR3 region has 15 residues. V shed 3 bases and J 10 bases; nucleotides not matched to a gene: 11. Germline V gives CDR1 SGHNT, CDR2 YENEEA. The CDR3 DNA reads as TGTGCCAGCAGCTTGCGGACAGGGTCCGTCGACGAGCAGTTCTTC. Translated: CASSLRTGSVDEQFF.

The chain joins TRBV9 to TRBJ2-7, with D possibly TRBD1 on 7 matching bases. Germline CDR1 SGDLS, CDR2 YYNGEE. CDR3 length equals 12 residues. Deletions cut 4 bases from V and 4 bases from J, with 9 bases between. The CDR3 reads CASSSGGYEQYF. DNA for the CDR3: TGTGCCAGCAGCTCAGGGGGGTACGAGCAGTACTTC.

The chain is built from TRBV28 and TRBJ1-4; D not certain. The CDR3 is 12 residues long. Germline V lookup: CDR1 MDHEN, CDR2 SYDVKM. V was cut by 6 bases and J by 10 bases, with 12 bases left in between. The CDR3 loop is CASSIIPGKLFF. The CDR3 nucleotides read TGTGCCAGCAGCATTATCCCCGGAAAACTGTTTTTT.

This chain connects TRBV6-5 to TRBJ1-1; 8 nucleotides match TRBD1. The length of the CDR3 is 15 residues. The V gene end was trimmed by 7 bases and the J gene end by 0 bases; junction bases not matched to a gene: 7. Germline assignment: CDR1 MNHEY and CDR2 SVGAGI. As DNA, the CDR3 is TGTGCCAGCAAGACAGGGGTCAACATGAACACTGAAGCTTTCTTT. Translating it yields CASKTGVNMNTEAFF.

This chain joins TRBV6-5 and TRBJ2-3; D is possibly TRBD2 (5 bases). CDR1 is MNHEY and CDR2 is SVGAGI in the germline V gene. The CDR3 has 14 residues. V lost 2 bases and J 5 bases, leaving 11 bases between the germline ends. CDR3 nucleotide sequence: TGTGCCAGCAGTTACGGTGAAGAGGGAGATACGCAGTATTTT. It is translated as CASSYGEEGDTQYF.

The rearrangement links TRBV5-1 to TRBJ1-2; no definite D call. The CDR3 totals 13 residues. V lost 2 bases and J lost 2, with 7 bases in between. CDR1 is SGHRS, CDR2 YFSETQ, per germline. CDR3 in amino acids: CASSFDGNYGYTF. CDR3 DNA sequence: TGCGCCAGCAGCTTTGACGGGAACTATGGCTACACCTTC.

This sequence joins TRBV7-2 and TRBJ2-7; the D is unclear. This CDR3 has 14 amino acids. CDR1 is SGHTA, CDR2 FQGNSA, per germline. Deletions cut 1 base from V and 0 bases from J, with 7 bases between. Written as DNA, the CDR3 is TGTGCCAGCAGCTTAGTCGGCAGCTCCTACGAGCAGTACTTC. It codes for CASSLVGSSYEQYF.

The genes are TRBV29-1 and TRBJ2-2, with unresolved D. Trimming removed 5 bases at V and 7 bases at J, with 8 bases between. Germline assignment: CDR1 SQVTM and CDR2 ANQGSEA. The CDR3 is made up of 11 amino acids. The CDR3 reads CSVWEDGELFF. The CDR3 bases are TGCAGCGTTTGGGAAGACGGGGAGCTGTTTTTT.

The CDR3 spells CATSRDGRADSPLHF. CDR3 in DNA: TGTGCCACCAGCAGAGATGGCAGGGCCGATTCACCCCTCCACTTT. J is TRBJ1-6 and V is TRBV15; possibly TRBD1 for D (5 bases). Germline assignment: CDR1 LNHNV and CDR2 YYDKDF (reference sequence). CDR3 length: 15 residues. V dropped 0 bases and J dropped 8 bases, with 11 bases sitting between them.

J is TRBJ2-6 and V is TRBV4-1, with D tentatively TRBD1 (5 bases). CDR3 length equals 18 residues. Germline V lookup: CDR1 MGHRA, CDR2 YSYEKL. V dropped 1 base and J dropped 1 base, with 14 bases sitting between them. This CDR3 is CASSQVYRIDSGANVLTF. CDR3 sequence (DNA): TGCGCCAGCAGCCAAGTTTACAGGATTGATTCTGGGGCCAACGTCCTGACTTTC.

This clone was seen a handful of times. The CDR3 region is CASSKGYGYTF. The CDR3 nucleotides are TGTGCCAGCAGTAAAGGGTATGGCTACACCTTC. The genes are TRBV28 and TRBJ1-2; D remains unclear. CDR1 and CDR2 from the germline V gene are MDHEN and SYDVKM. Trimming removed 5 bases at V and 5 bases at J, with 6 bases between. CDR3 length equals 11 residues.

The CDR3 DNA sequence: TGCGCCGGCGGGACAGCCTCCTACGAGCAGTACTTC. This translates into CAGGTASYEQYF. V gene TRBV10-2 combines with J gene TRBJ2-7, with a possible D match to TRBD1 (7 bases). Deletions cut 11 bases from V and 0 bases from J, with 11 bases between. Germline V gives CDR1 WSHSY, CDR2 SAAADI. CDR3 length equals 12 residues.

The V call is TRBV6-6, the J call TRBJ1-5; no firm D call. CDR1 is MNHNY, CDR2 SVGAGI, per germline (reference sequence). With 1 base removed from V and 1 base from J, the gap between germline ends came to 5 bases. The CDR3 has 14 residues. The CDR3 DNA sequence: TGTGCCAGCAGTTACTACGCAAGCAATCAGCCCCAGCATTTT. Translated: CASSYYASNQPQHF.

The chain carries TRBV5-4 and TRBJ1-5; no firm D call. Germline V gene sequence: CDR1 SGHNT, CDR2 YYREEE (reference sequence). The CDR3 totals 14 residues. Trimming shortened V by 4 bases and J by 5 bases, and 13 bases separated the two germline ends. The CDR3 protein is CASSRGPDDQPQHF. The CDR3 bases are TGTGCCAGCAGCCGCGGCCCAGACGATCAGCCCCAGCATTTT.

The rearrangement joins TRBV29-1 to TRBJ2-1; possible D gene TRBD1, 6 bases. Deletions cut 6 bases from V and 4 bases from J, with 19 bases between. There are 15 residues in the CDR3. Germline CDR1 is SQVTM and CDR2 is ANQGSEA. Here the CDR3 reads CSVRGILTGYNEQFF. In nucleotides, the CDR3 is TGCAGCGTCCGTGGGATCCTAACAGGGTACAATGAGCAGTTCTTC.

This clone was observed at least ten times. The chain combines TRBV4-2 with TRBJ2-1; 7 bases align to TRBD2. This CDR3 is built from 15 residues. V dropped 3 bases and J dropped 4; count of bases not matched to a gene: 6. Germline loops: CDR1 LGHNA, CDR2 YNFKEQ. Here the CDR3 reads CASSHRLAEYNEQFF. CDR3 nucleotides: TGTGCCAGCAGCCATCGCCTAGCGGAGTACAATGAGCAGTTCTTC.

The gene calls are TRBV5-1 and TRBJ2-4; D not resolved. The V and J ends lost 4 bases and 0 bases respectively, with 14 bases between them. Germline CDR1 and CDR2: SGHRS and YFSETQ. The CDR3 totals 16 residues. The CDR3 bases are TGCGCCAGCAGCCCAGACAAGACTTTAGCCAAAAACATTCAGTACTTC. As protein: CASSPDKTLAKNIQYF.

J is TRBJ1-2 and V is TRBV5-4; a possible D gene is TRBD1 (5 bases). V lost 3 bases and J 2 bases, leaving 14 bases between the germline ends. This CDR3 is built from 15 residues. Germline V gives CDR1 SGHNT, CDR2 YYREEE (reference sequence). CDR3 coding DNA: TGTGCCAGCAGCTGGCGGGACTCTTACAACTATGGCTACACCTTC. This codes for CASSWRDSYNYGYTF.

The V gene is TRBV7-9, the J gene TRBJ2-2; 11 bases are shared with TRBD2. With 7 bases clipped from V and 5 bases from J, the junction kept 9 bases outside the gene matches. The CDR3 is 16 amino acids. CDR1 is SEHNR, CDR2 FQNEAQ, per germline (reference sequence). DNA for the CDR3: TGTGCCAGCACCAGTAGCGGGAGGGCCGCAACCGGGGAGCTGTTTTTT. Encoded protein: CASTSSGRAATGELFF.

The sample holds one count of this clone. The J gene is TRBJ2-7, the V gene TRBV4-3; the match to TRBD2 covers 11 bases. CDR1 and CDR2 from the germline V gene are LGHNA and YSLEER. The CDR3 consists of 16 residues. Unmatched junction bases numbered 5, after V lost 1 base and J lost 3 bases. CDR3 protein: CASSQGALAGDYEQYF. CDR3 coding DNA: TGCGCCAGCAGCCAAGGGGCACTAGCGGGGGACTACGAGCAGTACTTC.

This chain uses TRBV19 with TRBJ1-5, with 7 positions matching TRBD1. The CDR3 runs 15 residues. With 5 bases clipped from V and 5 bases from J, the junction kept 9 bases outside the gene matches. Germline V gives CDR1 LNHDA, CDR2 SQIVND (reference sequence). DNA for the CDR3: TGTGCCAGTAGTCGACAGACAGGGTGGGATCAGCCCCAGCATTTT. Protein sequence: CASSRQTGWDQPQHF. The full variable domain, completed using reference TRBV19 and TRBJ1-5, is DGGITQSPKYLFRKEGQNVTLSCEQNLNHDAMYWYRQDPGQGLRLIYYSQIVNDFQKGDIAEGYSVSREKKESFPLTVTSAQKNPTAFYLCASSRQTGWDQPQHFGDGTRLSIL.

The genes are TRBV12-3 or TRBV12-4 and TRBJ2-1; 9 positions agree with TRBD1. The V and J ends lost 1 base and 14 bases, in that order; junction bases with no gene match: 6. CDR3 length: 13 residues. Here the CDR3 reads CASSLDSDRGKFF. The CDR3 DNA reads TGTGCCAGCAGTTTAGACTCGGACAGGGGAAAGTTCTTC.

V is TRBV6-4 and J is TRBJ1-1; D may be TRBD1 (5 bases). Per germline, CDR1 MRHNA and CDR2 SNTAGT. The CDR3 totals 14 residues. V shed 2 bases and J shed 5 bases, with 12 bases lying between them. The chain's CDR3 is CASSDTGGGTEAFF. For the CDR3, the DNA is TGTGCCAGCAGTGACACCGGGGGAGGGACTGAAGCTTTCTTT.

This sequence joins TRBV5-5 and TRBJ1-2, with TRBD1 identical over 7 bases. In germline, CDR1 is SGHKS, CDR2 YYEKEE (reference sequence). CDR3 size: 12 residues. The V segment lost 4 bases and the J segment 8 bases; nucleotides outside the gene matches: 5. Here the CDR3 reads CASSNWDRGYTF. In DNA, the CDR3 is TGTGCCAGCAGCAACTGGGACAGAGGCTACACCTTC.

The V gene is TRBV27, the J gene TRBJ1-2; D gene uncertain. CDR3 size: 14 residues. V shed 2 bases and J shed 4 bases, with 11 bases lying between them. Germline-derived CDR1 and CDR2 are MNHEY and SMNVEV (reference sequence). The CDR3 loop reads CASSLSGFSYGYTF. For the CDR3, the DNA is TGTGCCAGCAGTTTAAGTGGCTTCAGCTATGGCTACACCTTC.